This T cell receptor beta chain was sequenced during a study of T cells after yellow fever vaccination. On the study more broadly: Preparation of fractions with low cell numbers was performed using SMART-Seq v4 Ultra Low Input.

TCRdb reprocessed the 5' RACE reads with MiXCR, giving one entry per CDR3 protein. The data contain 300,000 to 350,000 distinct CDR3 sequences, approximately 11% of them singletons. This clonotype has a handful of counts. The TCR was taken from a man aged 18 to 29 who received the YFV17D yellow fever vaccine. Sequences were derived from CD4+ T cells sorted from PBMCs, sampled 45 days after the yellow fever booster vaccination.

The CDR3 bases are TGTGCCAGCTCACCACCGAATCCTGGGGCCAACGTCCTGACTTTC. Translated, it gives CASSPPNPGANVLTF. The genes are TRBV18 and TRBJ2-6; no definite D call. The length of the CDR3 is 15 residues. Trimming pared 0 bases from V and 2 bases from J, leaving 5 bases between. CDR1 is KGHSH, CDR2 LQKENI, per germline.